One sample yielded the 6 T cell receptor beta chains listed below, sequenced in a study of human T cells and chemical hapten exposure. Via MiXCR, TCRdb re-called the RACE reads, giving one row per CDR3 protein. This repertoire shows some 80,000 distinct CDR3 sequences, around a tenth found once; its top ten account for about 1.4%. Time point: patch test 2, 6 weeks after DPC sensitization. The treatment: therapeutic diphenylcyclopropenone sensitization with weekly scalp DPC. Sequenced material: whole blood, taken in connection with sensitization to the hapten diphenylcyclopropenone (DPC). These receptors came from a man between 18 and 35 years old with alopecia areata. Some clones in this sample may be carry-over from other donors' samples.

This clonotype occurred a few times. The CDR3 region is CRGGGSDTEAFF. In DNA form, the CDR3 reads TGCAGGGGTGGAGGGTCAGACACTGAAGCTTTCTTT. The V and J genes are TRBV20-1 and TRBJ1-1; D is unresolved. CDR3 size: 12 residues. The germline V gene encodes CDR1 DFQATT and CDR2 SNEGSKA (reference sequence).

The chain employs TRBV6-2 or TRBV6-3 and TRBJ1-1; 7 bases map to TRBD1. This CDR3 has 13 amino acids. Germline CDR1 reads MNHEY; CDR2 reads SVGEGT. J gave up 1 base and V 7 bases, and 3 bases lay outside the gene matches. The CDR3 spells CASNNRGNTEAFF. The CDR3 DNA follows: TGTGCCAGCAATAACAGGGGGAACACTGAAGCTTTCTTT.

This clonotype was seen a handful of times. The chain links TRBV19 to TRBJ1-5; no firm D call. The CDR3 extends over 13 amino acids. Per the germline V gene, CDR1 is LNHDA and CDR2 is SQIVND (reference sequence). The germline V and J ends were trimmed by 3 bases and 8 bases, with 11 bases remaining between them. DNA of the CDR3: TGTGCCAGTAGTATCGAGCTGTTAAAGCCCCAGCATTTT. It codes for CASSIELLKPQHF.

The chain links TRBV28 to TRBJ2-7; D unresolved. Deletions cut 0 bases from V and 2 bases from J, with 5 bases between. In germline, CDR1 is MDHEN, CDR2 SYDVKM. The CDR3 totals 13 residues. The DNA of the CDR3 is TGTGCCAGCAGTTTATGGGGTACCTACGAGCAGTACTTC. As protein: CASSLWGTYEQYF.

This clonotype was observed a handful of times. The chain employs TRBV6-1 and TRBJ2-3; 8 bases line up with TRBD1. The CDR3 contains 15 residues. The V and J ends lost 10 bases and 0 bases, in that order; junction bases with no gene match: 9. The V gene's germline CDR1 is MNHNS and CDR2 SASEGT. The chain's CDR3 is CATSQGARSTDTQYF. DNA for the CDR3: TGTGCCACCTCCCAGGGGGCAAGGAGCACAGATACGCAGTATTTT.

This clonotype turned up a few times. The chain has TRBV4-3 and TRBJ2-5; TRBD1 agrees at 7 bases. The germline CDR1 and CDR2 sequences are LGHNA and YSLEER. The CDR3 covers 15 residues. The J segment lost 3 bases and the V segment lost 6 bases, leaving 10 bases of the junction unmatched. The DNA of the CDR3 is TGCGCCAGCAGTCGACAGGGTCAACGTGAAGAGACCCAGTACTTC. It is translated as CASSRQGQREETQYF.